The text below deals with one T cell receptor (beta chain). As yet, its antigen is unknown. Documented treatment: roughly 10-day PBMC culture with coronavirus spike peptide pools or control peptides (ViraFEST assay). An unexposed donor provided the CD4+ T cells, which were collected before the COVID-19 pandemic (2011-2018). Sequencing of DNA taken from cultured CD4+ T cells relied on the Oncomine TCR Beta short-read assay. Researchers extracted genomic DNA from CD4+ T cells that had been cultured. TCRdb re-called the PCR reads through MiXCR, storing one row per CDR3 protein. In the table there are 8,500 to 13,000 distinct CDR3 sequences, under 35% of which are singletons. This sample was taken from a study of vaccination and CD4 T cells after COVID-19. Study-level information: Overlapping spike peptides served as the stimulus for the cells. These peptides came from SARS-CoV-2 and from the common cold coronaviruses HCoV-NL63, HCoV-OC43 and HCoV-229E. Control cultures were given a CEFX pool, an HIV-1 Nef pool, or no peptide.

CDR3 length equals 16 residues. V lost 4 bases to trimming and J lost 2 bases; unmatched junction nucleotides: 8. Germline assignment: CDR1 MRHNA and CDR2 SNTAGT. The sequencing input was CD4+ T cells from blood, cultured in vitro. The TCR comes from a human donor in good health. The V call is TRBV6-4, the J call TRBJ2-3; 8 bases align to TRBD1. In nucleotides, the CDR3 is TGTGCCAGCAGTGTCTATGCAGGGGGCAACACAGATACGCAGTATTTT. Protein: CASSVYAGGNTDTQYF.